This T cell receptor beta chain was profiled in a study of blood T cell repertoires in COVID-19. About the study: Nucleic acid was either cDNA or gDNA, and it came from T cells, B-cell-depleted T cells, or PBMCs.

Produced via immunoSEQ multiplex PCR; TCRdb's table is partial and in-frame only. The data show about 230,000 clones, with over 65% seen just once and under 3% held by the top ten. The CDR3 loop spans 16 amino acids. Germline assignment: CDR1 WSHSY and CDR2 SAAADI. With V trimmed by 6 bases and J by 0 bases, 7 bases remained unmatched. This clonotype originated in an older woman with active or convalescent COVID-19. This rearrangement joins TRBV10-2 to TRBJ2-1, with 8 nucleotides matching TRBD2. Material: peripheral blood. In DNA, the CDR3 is TGCGCCAGCAGCCCCCGTACTAGCGGCTCCTACAATGAGCAGTTCTTC. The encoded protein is CASSPRTSGSYNEQFF.